Sequencing of this T cell receptor (beta chain) was carried out in a study of identical twins (dated by TCRdb to the mid-2010s). For the wider study: To test whether fetal clonotypes persist, this study deep-sequenced TCR alpha and beta repertoires from monozygotic twins, from unrelated adults of various ages, and from cord blood. To rule out contamination, the twin experiments were replicated at different times with different library preparation protocols.

As concerns this clonotype: The specificity of this receptor is unknown. No clone much larger than this one lies a single base away; base qualities are absent.

Trimming takes 3 bases off V and 3 bases off J; junction bases not matched to a gene: 4. The CDR3, from cysteine to phenylalanine, totals 15 residues. Solely the CDR3 DNA is kept, with 45 bases framed from the first base. CDR1 and CDR2 (MDHEN, SYDVKM) derive from the germline V gene. Every donor was a healthy Caucasian. The twin cohort comprised three pairs of female monozygotic twins, all aged roughly 18 to 30 years. Peripheral blood mononuclear cells were used as the source from which RNA for TCR libraries was isolated. The method was 5' RACE. TCRdb shows the sequencer as Illumina HiSeq 2000. A universal primer binding site was added through template switching, and the final cDNA carried a unique molecular identifier so that TCR cDNA molecules could be counted accurately. Specific primers in the conserved constant-segment region were used to synthesize first-strand cDNA for TCR alpha and beta chains. To control for contamination, each cDNA library was double barcoded with a SMART-Mk sample barcode plus Illumina barcodes. TruSeq adapter sequences, together with Illumina sample barcodes, were added in two successive PCR steps. Sequencing of the TCR alpha and beta cDNA libraries was done on the Illumina HiSeq platform using custom primers. Turning to the authors' computational methods: Unique molecular identifiers were extracted from raw reads with MiGEC, and CDR3 positions were determined with MiXCR. For each individual, recombination models were inferred using an EM algorithm with the repgenHMM and IGoR tools. The analysis of shared clonotypes was done with the tcR package in R, with sharing normalized by the product of cloneset sizes. Out-of-frame nonproductive sequences were analyzed to study raw recombination free of thymic and clonal selection effects. TCRdb reran the public reads through fastp at Q25 and MiXCR, keeping productive beta chains. When rows share a CDR3 protein, they turn into one entry using the most common DNA and genes. None of the V and J calls come from the authors' own analysis; TCRdb made them. In this sample the table shows roughly 630,000 distinct CDR3 sequences, around 7.4% of which occur a single time. Clones ranked in the top ten supply roughly 1.6% of the sample.

What the research found in general, with its limitations: In beta out-of-frame sequences, excess twin sharing was weaker, because having fewer shared sequences lowered the signal-to-noise ratio. Because the same donors could not be followed over many years, the conclusions depended on cross-sectional statistical analysis. Fewer insertions were carried by abundant cord blood beta clonotypes; a weaker similar trend was observed in young adult naive repertoires, while no such trend was observed in memory repertoires. In monozygotic twins, out-of-frame TCR alpha sharing was systematically underestimated by recombination models, although the models agreed with sharing between unrelated individuals. Compared with coincidental sharing between unrelated individuals, out-of-frame TCR alpha sequences shared between twins had an excess of sequences with low generation probability. Zero-insertion analyses could be partly confounded by invariant T cells such as MAIT and iNKT, though diverse VJ usage argued against such confounding for most clonotypes.

The sample also formed part of further work on yellow fever vaccine responses in identical twins. Per that second paper: According to the authors, in identical twins the way T cells responded to vaccination appeared partly convergent and partly personalized. In the study, vaccine-responding T cell clones were precisely tracked in identical twins.

The sequence links TRBV28 to TRBJ1-4; 7 of the junction bases match TRBD1. This sequence was found in a woman aged 18-35 years in good health. Material: PBMCs. CDR3 protein: CASSFGGTANEKLFF. The DNA sequence follows: TGTGCCAGCAGTTTTGGCGGGACAGCTAATGAAAAACTGTTTTTT.